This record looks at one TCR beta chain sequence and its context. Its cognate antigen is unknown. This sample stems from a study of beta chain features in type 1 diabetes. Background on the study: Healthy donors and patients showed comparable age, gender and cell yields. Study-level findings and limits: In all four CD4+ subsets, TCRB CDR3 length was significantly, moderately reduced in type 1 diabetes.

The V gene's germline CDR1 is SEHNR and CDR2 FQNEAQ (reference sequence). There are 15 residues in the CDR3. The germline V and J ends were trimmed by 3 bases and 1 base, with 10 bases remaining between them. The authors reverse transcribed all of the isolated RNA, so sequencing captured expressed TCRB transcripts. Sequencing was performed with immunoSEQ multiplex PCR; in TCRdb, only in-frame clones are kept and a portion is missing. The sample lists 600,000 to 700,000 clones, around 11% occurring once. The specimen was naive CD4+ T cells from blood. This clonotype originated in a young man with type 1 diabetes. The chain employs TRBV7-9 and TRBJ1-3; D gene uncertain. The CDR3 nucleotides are TGTGCCAGCAGCTTGAGGTTCGAGTCTGGAAACACCATATATTTT. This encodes CASSLRFESGNTIYF.